Shown below are 10 T cell receptor beta chains from a single sample sequenced in a study of T cell changes during pregnancy in multiple sclerosis. Only in-frame clones appear in the TCRdb table, and some are missing; sequencing was by immunoSEQ multiplex PCR. The sample lists fewer than 150,000 clones; about 96% were seen once. The input for sequencing was peripheral blood, taken after pregnancy. These receptors were taken from a female donor with multiple sclerosis, enrolled in a pregnancy study.

The chain carries TRBV9 and TRBJ2-7; 9 bases are a match to TRBD1. V dropped 3 bases and J dropped 5; count of bases not matched to a gene: 6. CDR1 and CDR2 from the germline V gene are SGDLS and YYNGEE. The CDR3 loop spans 14 amino acids. Here the CDR3 reads CASSGGQGWHEQYF. Here the CDR3 DNA reads TGTGCCAGCAGCGGGGGACAGGGCTGGCACGAGCAGTACTTC.

The chain links TRBV4-1 to TRBJ2-7; 8 nucleotides line up with TRBD2. The junction had 2 bases not matched to a gene; V was cut back by 1 base and J by 3 bases. Germline V gene data show CDR1 as MGHRA and CDR2 as YSYEKL. The CDR3 length is 14 residues. The CDR3 nucleotides read TGCGCCAGCAGCCAAGTAGCGGGATACTACGAGCAGTACTTC. The encoded protein is CASSQVAGYYEQYF.

The chain carries TRBV28 and TRBJ2-7; TRBD1 is a possible D gene (6 bases). The CDR3 has 17 amino acids. Trimming took off 3 bases at V and 3 bases at J, with 21 bases between the two ends. The V gene's germline CDR1 is MDHEN and CDR2 SYDVKM. In nucleotides, the CDR3 is TGTGCCAGCAGTTTCCCCCCCACACAGGGATTAAACTACGAGCAGTACTTC. Translation: CASSFPPTQGLNYEQYF.

The chain employs TRBV18 and TRBJ1-4; 7 nucleotides align to TRBD1. Germline trimming cut 6 bases from V and 8 bases from J; bases unmatched to any gene: 6. Per the germline V gene, CDR1 is KGHSH and CDR2 is LQKENI. CDR3 size: 13 residues. The CDR3 loop reads CASSDRDGEKLFF. CDR3 DNA sequence: TGTGCCAGCTCCGACAGGGACGGCGAAAAACTGTTTTTT.

V and J are TRBV12-5 and TRBJ1-1; no firm D call. This CDR3 has 12 amino acids. V was trimmed by 2 bases and J by 7 bases, leaving 8 bases between them. Germline lookup yields CDR1 LGHNT and CDR2 FRNRAP. This chain's CDR3 is CASGLPPSEAFF. CDR3 in DNA: TGTGCTAGTGGTTTGCCCCCTAGTGAAGCTTTCTTT.

The CDR3 reads CSAMTGHGYTF. CDR3 nucleotide sequence: TGCAGTGCTATGACAGGCCATGGCTACACCTTC. The V call is TRBV20-1, the J call TRBJ1-2; the D gene is possibly TRBD1 (6 bases). Germline V gives CDR1 DFQATT, CDR2 SNEGSKA (reference sequence). The CDR3 contains 11 residues. The V end was cut by 4 bases, the J end by 6 bases, with 9 bases between.

This chain connects TRBV11-2 to TRBJ2-7; 7 bases align to TRBD1. Per germline, CDR1 SGHAT and CDR2 FQNNGV. V dropped 0 bases and J dropped 4; count of bases not matched to a gene: 15. This CDR3 is 18 amino acids long. The CDR3 reads CASSLDGSQGYPVYEQYF. CDR3 DNA: TGTGCCAGCAGCTTAGATGGATCACAGGGGTACCCGGTTTACGAGCAGTACTTC.

This clone was seen a single time. At the DNA level, this CDR3 is encoded by other sequences in the same sample as well. This chain uses TRBV14 with TRBJ2-2, with TRBD2 as a possible D gene (5 bases). This CDR3 is 15 amino acids long. Trimming removed 2 bases at V and 1 base at J, with 8 bases between. Germline V gene lookup returns CDR1 SGHDN and CDR2 FVKESK. CDR3 nucleotide sequence: TGTGCCAGCAGCCAATTAGGAGGGAACACCGGGGAGCTGTTTTTT. It specifies CASSQLGGNTGELFF.

The rearrangement uses TRBV7-2 and TRBJ2-7; D uncertain. V was pared by 4 bases and J by 6 bases, with 10 bases between. Germline lookup yields CDR1 SGHTA and CDR2 FQGNSA. The CDR3 runs 12 residues. CDR3 sequence (DNA): TGTGCCAGCAGCTCCTCCCGGGTCGAGCAGTACTTC. It yields the protein CASSSSRVEQYF. The variable domain in full, completed from reference TRBV7-2 and TRBJ2-7, reads GAGVSQSPSNKVTEKGKDVELRCDPISGHTALYWYRQSLGQGLEFLIYFQGNSAPDKSGLPSDRFSAERTGGSVSTLTIQRTQQEDSAVYLCASSSSRVEQYFGPGTRLTVT.

The chain uses TRBV7-9 and TRBJ2-1, with 9 bases fitting TRBD2. The CDR3 is 15 amino acids. From germline, CDR1 is SEHNR and CDR2 FQNEAQ (reference sequence). The trim removed 5 bases at V and 4 bases at J, leaving 6 bases unmatched. DNA for the CDR3: TGTGCCAGCAGCGTACCGGGACTAGCTTACAATGAGCAGTTCTTC. It yields the protein CASSVPGLAYNEQFF.